This T cell receptor beta chain was obtained from a study of molecular identifiers for immune sequencing clone quantification. Whole-study context: In replicates, RNA from around 18,000 or 91,000 naive CD8 cells was divided five ways and four parts were sequenced. General study results and limits: It was shown that clones above 20 RNA copies held over 99% of effector molecules, but under 1% in naive cells.

There are many counts of this clonotype. Its matching antigen is unknown. Using 10%, 30% or 50% RNA, naive CD8 libraries were derived from approximately 22,000 to 940,000 sorted cells. Sorting recovered naive CD8 T cells on a CD8+CD4-CCR7+CD45RA+ profile. TCRdb recomputed calls from the PCR reads with MiXCR, one row per CDR3 protein. The data hold a few hundred thousand distinct CDR3 sequences, with roughly 23% observed a single time. Sequenced material: naive CD8+ T cells from blood, with Jurkat cell RNA spiked in. Subset indicated: FACS-sorted CD8+CD4-CCR7+CD45RA+ naive T cells. This TCR came from a human donor in good health. Some libraries in this study had Jurkat cell RNA spiked in.

In nucleotides, the CDR3 is TGTGCCTGGAGTGTCCTAGCGGCATCCAATGAGCAGTTCTTC. Its translation: CAWSVLAASNEQFF. The rearrangement joins TRBV30 to TRBJ2-1; TRBD2 matches 7 bases. CDR3 length: 14 residues. The V gene's germline CDR1 is GTSNPN and CDR2 SVGIG (reference sequence). V trimming: 0 bases; J trimming: 6 bases; junction bases outside the gene matches: 5.